These 5 T cell receptor beta chains were all obtained from the same sample, sequenced in a study of cytotoxic CD8 clonotypes in ibrutinib-treated CLL. Measured with immunoSEQ multiplex PCR; TCRdb has only the in-frame clones, and not every one. The data show 150,000 to 200,000 clones, about 88% seen once. Source: PBMCs, taken at disease progression, from a patient treated with ibrutinib. Source of these receptors: a human donor with chronic lymphocytic leukemia.

This clone was detected only once. The V and J genes are TRBV4-1 and TRBJ2-7; D gene ambiguous. There are 13 residues in the CDR3. Germline V gives CDR1 MGHRA, CDR2 YSYEKL. The V end was cut by 5 bases, the J end by 1 base, with 9 bases between. The CDR3 region is CASSFGLSYEQYF. CDR3 bases: TGCGCCAGCAGCTTCGGGCTGTCCTACGAGCAGTACTTC.

The CDR3 loop reads CASSEEPWGQGAGGELFF. The DNA for the CDR3 is TGTGCCAGCAGTGAAGAACCTTGGGGACAGGGGGCCGGCGGGGAGCTGTTTTTT. The V and J genes are TRBV2 and TRBJ2-2; 12 positions agree with TRBD1. Germline CDR1 is SNHLY and CDR2 is FYNNEI. CDR3 length: 18 residues. The V gene end was trimmed by 1 base and the J gene end by 7 bases; junction bases not matched to a gene: 10.

This chain links TRBV19 with TRBJ1-5; 8 bases are a match to TRBD1. This CDR3 is built from 18 residues. The ends lost 6 bases at V and 5 bases at J; junction bases unmatched: 18. The germline V gene has CDR1 LNHDA and CDR2 SQIVND (reference sequence). In DNA form, the CDR3 reads TGTGCCAGTAGACCCGGCGCGGGGACAGGTAATGTGCATCAGCCCCAGCATTTT. It codes for CASRPGAGTGNVHQPQHF.

The gene calls are TRBV7-9 and TRBJ1-5, with D maybe TRBD1 (5 bases). CDR1 SEHNR and CDR2 FQNEAQ come from the germline V gene (reference sequence). Between the trimmed V and J ends, which lost 2 bases and 5 bases, there was a span of 7 bases. The CDR3 runs to 13 residues. The CDR3 nucleotides read TGTGCCAGCAGCTTACTAGGGGATCAGCCCCAGCATTTT. Residues: CASSLLGDQPQHF.

The V and J genes are TRBV9 and TRBJ1-2; possibly TRBD1 for D (5 bases). The CDR3 is made up of 15 amino acids. Germline V gives CDR1 SGDLS, CDR2 YYNGEE. Trimming removed 0 bases at V and 5 bases at J, with 14 bases between. In DNA form, the CDR3 reads TGTGCCAGCAGCGTAGGGACACGCGTAACATATGGCTACACCTTC. Protein: CASSVGTRVTYGYTF. Combining the CDR3 with reference TRBV9 and TRBJ1-2 gives the whole variable domain DSGVTQTPKHLITATGQRVTLRCSPRSGDLSVYWYQQSLDQGLQFLIQYYNGEERAKGNILERFSAQQFPDLHSELNLSSLELGDSALYFCASSVGTRVTYGYTFGSGTRLTVV.